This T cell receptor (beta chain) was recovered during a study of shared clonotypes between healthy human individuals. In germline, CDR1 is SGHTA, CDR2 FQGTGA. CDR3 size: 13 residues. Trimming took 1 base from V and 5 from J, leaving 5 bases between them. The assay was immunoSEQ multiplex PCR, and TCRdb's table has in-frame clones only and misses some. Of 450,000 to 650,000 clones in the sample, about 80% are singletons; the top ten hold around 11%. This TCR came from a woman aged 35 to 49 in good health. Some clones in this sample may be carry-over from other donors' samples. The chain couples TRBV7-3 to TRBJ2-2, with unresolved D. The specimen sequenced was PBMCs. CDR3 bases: TGTGCCAGCAGCTTAATCCAAACCGGGGAGCTGTTTTTT. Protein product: CASSLIQTGELFF.